What follows are 5 T cell receptor beta chains derived from one specimen sequenced in a study of human T cells and chemical hapten exposure. Each CDR3 protein is one row after TCRdb ran MiXCR on the RACE reads. The data show about 90,000 distinct CDR3 sequences, roughly a tenth seen once. As to time point: patch test 3, about 24 weeks after DPC sensitization. The treatment here: therapeutic diphenylcyclopropenone sensitization with weekly scalp DPC. Here the sequenced sample was whole blood, taken in connection with sensitization to the hapten diphenylcyclopropenone (DPC). These receptors all stem from a woman aged 25-40 years with alopecia areata. Some clones in this sample may be carry-over from other donors' samples.

This clonotype occurred many times. The chain combines TRBV2 with TRBJ1-5; 7 bases are shared with TRBD1. The CDR3 length is 14 residues. V was clipped by 3 bases and J by 6 bases; unmatched bases: 5. CDR1 and CDR2 from the germline V gene are SNHLY and FYNNEI. The CDR3 is CASSDQGGGQPQHF. The CDR3 DNA follows: TGTGCCAGCAGTGATCAGGGGGGTGGTCAGCCCCAGCATTTT. Filled out from reference TRBV2 and TRBJ1-5, the complete variable domain reads EPEVTQTPSHQVTQMGQEVILRCVPISNHLYFYWYRQILGQKVEFLVSFYNNEISEKSEIFDDQFSVERPDGSNFTLKIRSTKLEDSAMYFCASSDQGGGQPQHFGDGTRLSIL.

This clonotype came up a few times. The chain has TRBV19 and TRBJ2-2, with TRBD2 matching over 7 bases. Per germline, CDR1 LNHDA and CDR2 SQIVND (reference sequence). Germline trimming cut 2 bases from V and 0 bases from J; bases unmatched to any gene: 12. This CDR3 has 19 residues. In DNA form, the CDR3 reads TGTGCCAGTAGTATACTCTTTCCTAGCGGAGCCGCGAACACCGGGGAGCTGTTTTTT. Amino acid sequence: CASSILFPSGAANTGELFF.

The chain is built from TRBV4-3 and TRBJ2-3; D call uncertain. Trimming took 0 bases from V and 5 from J, leaving 15 bases between them. The CDR3 runs 16 residues. Germline CDR1 and CDR2: LGHNA and YSLEER. CDR3 in amino acids: CASSQESGNRRDTQYF. As DNA, the CDR3 is TGCGCCAGCAGCCAAGAGTCCGGCAATCGACGAGATACGCAGTATTTT.

This clonotype was counted a few times. The rearrangement links TRBV11-1 to TRBJ2-1, with 12 bases matching TRBD2. The CDR3 is made up of 13 amino acids. J was trimmed by 14 bases and V by 5 bases; bases with no gene match: 7. CDR1 SGHAT and CDR2 FQDESV come from the germline V gene (reference sequence). CDR3 sequence: CASSLLAGGPKFF. The CDR3 region has the DNA TGTGCCAGCAGCCTTCTAGCGGGAGGGCCTAAGTTCTTC.

The chain has TRBV20-1 and TRBJ2-1; TRBD2 matches 10 bases. Germline CDR1 and CDR2: DFQATT and SNEGSKA (reference sequence). After removal of 0 bases from V and 6 bases from J, the junction contained 11 bases not matched to a gene. The CDR3 contains 17 residues. The CDR3 protein is CSARDVEREGRANEQFF. In nucleotides, the CDR3 is TGCAGTGCTAGAGATGTGGAGCGGGAGGGCCGGGCCAATGAGCAGTTCTTC.